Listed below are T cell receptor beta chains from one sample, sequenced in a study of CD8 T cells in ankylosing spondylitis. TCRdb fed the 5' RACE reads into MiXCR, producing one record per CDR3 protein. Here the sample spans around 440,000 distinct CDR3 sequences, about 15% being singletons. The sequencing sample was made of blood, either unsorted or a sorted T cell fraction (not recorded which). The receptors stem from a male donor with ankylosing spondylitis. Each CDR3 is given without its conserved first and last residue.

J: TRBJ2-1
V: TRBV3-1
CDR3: ASSQDLGDFKF

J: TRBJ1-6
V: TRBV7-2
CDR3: ASSLGDSRSSPLH

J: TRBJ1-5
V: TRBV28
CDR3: ASRVDSSNQPQH

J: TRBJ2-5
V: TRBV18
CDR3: ASSSDSQETQY

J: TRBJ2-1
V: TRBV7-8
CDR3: ASSLVGVGNEQF

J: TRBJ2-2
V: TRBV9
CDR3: ASSVAPGGGGFTGELF

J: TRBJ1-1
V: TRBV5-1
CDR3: ASRGPGMGTEAF

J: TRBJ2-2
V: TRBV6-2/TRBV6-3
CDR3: ASSFIRSTFTGELF

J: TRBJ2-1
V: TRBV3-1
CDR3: ASSQDGGRLNEQF

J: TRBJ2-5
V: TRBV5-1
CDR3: ASSWGDSQETQY

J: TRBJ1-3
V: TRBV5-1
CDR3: ASSLDGGASGNTIY

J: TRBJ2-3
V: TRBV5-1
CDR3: ASSSGGGDTQY

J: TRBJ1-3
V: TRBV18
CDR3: ASSPFGRGSGNTIY

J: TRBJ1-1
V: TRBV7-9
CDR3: ASSGYRGTEAF

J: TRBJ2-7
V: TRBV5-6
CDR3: ASSLGGWYEQY

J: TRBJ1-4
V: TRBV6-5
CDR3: ASSFTGRSTNEKLF

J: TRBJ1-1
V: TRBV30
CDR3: AWSVSRANTEAF

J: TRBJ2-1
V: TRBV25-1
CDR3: ASSWSGVSSYNEQF

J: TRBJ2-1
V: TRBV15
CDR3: ATSRDRGREQF

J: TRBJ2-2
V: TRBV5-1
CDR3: ASSLALGLNTGELF

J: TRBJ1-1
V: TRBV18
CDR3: ASNMDRGTEAF

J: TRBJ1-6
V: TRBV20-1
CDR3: SARAGLPSYNSPLH

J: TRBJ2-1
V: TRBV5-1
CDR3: ASSFLAGDYNEQF

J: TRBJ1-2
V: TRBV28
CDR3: ASSSGQGAGYT

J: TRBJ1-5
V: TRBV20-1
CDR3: SARDAAVSNQPQH

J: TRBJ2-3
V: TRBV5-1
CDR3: ASIRGEATDTQY

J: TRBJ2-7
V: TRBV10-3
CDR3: AISAVTYEQY